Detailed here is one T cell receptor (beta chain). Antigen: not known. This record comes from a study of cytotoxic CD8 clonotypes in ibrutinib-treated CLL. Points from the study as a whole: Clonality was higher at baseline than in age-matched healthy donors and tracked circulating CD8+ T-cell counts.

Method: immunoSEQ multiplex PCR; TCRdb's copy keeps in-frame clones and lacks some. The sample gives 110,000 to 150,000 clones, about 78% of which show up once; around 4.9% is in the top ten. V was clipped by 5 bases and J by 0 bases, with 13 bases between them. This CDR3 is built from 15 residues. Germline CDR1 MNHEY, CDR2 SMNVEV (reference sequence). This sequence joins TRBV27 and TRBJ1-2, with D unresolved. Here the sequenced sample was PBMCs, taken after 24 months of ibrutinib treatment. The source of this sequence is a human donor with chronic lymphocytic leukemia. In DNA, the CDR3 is TGTGCCAGCAGTCCCCCGGGTCTCCCTAACTATGGCTACACCTTC. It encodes CASSPPGLPNYGYTF.